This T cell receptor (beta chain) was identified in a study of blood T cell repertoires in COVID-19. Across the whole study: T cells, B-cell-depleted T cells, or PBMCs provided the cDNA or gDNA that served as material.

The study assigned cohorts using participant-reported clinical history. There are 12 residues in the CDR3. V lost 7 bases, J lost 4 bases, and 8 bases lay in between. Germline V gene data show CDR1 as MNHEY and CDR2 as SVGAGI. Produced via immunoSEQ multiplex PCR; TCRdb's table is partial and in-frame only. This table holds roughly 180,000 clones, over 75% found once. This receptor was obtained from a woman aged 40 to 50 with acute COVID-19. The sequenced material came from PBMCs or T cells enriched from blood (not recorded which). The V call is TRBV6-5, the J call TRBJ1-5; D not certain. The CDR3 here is CASTAGNQPQHF. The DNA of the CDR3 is TGTGCCAGCACTGCGGGAAATCAGCCCCAGCATTTT.